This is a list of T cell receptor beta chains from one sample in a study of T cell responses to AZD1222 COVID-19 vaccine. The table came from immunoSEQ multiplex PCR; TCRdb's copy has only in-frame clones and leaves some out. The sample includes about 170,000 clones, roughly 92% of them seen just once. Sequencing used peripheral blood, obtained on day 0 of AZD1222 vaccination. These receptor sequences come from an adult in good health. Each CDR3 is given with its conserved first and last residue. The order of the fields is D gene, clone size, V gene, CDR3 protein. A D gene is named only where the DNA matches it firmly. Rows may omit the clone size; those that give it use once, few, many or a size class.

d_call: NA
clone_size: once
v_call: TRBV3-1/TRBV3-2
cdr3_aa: CASSQDLRRAGTF

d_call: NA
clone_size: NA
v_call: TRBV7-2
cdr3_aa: CASSLGQGRNEQFF

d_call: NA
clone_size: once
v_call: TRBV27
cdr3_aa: CASSYTASYGYTF

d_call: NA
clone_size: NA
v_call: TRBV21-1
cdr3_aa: CASALAGYNEQFF

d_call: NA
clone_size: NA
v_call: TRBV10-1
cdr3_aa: CASSDLVADTQYF

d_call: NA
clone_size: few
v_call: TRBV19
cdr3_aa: CASSLQVYQPQHF

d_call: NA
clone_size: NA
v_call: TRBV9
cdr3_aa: CASSDVEGGHTDTQYF

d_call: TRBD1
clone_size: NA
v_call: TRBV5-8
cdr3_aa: CASSGRQGGVGTQPQHF

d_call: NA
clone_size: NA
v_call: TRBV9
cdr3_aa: CASSPTPGPPVGEQYF

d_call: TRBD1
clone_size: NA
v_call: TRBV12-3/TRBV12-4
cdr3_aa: CASSTGGRAFF

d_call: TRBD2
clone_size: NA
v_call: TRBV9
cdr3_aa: CASSVVRAGVAGELFF

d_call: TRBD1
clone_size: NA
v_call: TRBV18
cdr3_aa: CASSPDRDYEKLFF

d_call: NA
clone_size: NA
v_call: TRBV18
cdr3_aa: CASSPLGDSPLHF

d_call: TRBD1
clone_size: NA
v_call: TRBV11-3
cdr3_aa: CASSPRDSPSPLHF

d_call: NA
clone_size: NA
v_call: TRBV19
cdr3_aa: CASSMGFYEQYF

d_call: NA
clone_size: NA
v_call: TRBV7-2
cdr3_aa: CASSLDFKLSEAFF

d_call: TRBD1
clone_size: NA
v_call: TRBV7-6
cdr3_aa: CASSPRGAIPNTEAFF

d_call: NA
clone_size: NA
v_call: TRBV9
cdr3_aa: CASSGGWRESHTDTQYF

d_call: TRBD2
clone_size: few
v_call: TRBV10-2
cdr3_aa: CASSSPQRELDTGELFF

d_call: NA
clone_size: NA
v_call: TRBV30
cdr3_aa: CAWQAFTGEAFF

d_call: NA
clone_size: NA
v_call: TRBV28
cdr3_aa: CASTPWGSYNEQFF

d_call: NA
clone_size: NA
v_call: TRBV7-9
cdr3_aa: CASSTRGVSSTDTQYF

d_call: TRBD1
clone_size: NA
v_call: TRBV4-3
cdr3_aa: CASSQGGQSTYGYTF

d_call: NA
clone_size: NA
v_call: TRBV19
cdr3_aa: CASSIPLGLYNEQFF

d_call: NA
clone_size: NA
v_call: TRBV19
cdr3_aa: CASSIAGTTYEQYF

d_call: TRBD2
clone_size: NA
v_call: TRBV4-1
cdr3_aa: CASSQEVGASGSYNEQFF

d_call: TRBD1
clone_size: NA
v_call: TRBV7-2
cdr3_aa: CASSPDRPNQPQHF

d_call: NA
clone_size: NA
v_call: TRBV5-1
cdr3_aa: CASSLPGANVLTF

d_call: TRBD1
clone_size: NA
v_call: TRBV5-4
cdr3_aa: CASSKGQGNSPLHF

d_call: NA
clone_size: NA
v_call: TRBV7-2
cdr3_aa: CASSLQGDEQYF

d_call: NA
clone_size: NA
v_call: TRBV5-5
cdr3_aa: CASSPGDPKAFF

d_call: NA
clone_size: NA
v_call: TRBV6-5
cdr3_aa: CASSYSWNTNEKLFF

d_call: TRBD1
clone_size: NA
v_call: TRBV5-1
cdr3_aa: CASSLGTVSGDTQYF

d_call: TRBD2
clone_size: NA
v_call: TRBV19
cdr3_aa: CASSMTSGNIGTDTQYF

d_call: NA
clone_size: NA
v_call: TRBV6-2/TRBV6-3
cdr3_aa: CASRPRGFSGNTIYF

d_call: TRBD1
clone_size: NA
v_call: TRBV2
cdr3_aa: CASSKLLGQLLYEQYF

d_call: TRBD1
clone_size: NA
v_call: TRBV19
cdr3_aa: CASSNRGDQPQHF

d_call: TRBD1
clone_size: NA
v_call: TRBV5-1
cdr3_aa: CASSPATGLNYGYTF

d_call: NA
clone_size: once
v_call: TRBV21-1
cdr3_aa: CASSKAVQKPNTEAFF

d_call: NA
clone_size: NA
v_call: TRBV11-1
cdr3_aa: CASSLISQKVQETQYF

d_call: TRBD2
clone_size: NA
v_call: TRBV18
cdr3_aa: CASSQPGGSTDTQYF

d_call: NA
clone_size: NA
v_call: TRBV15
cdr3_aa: CATSRDVQSYEQYF

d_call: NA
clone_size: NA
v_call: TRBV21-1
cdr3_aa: CASSKGGTSGSRSSYNEQFF

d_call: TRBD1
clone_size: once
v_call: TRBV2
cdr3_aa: CASSLLPGQGGQNGYTF

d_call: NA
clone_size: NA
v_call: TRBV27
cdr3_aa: CASSPSTGEVSTNEKLFF

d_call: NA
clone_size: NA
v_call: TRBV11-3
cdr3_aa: CASSLSGVLTGELFF

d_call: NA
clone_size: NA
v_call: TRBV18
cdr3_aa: CASSPRGAGSSYEQYF

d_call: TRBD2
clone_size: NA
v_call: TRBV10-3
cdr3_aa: CAISPSGGALETQYF

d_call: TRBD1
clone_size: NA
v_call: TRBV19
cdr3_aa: CASTQGTGGSQPQHF

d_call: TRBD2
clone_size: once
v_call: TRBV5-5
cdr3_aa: CASSLDLGGNEQFF

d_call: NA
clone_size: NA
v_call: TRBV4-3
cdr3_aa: CASSQGGNYNSPLHF